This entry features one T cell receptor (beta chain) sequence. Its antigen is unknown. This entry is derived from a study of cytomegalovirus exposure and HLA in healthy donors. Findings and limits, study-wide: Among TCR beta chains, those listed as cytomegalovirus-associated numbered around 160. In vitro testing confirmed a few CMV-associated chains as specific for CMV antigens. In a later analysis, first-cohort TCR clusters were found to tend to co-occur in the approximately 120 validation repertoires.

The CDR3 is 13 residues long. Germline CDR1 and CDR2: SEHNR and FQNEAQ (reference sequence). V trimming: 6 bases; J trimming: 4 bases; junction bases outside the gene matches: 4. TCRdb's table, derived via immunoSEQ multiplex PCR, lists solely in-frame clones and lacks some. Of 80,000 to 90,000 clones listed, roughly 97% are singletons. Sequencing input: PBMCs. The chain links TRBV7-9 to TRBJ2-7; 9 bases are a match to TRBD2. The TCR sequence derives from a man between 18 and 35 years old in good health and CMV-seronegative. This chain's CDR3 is CASRNGLAYEQYF. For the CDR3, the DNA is TGTGCCAGCAGGAACGGACTAGCGTACGAGCAGTACTTC.